Shown below are 19 T cell receptor beta chains from a single sample sequenced in a study of blood T cell repertoires in COVID-19. Assay: immunoSEQ multiplex PCR; the TCRdb copy retains only in-frame clones and omits some. The table records 92,000 or so clones, about two thirds of them present only once. The sequenced sample was peripheral blood. The receptors shown here come from a woman of 80 years or more with acute or convalescent COVID-19.

V and J are TRBV11-2 and TRBJ1-2; a weak D match, TRBD1 (6 bases). The V and J ends lost 5 bases and 4 bases respectively, with 17 bases between them. The CDR3 spans 15 residues. Germline-derived CDR1 and CDR2 are SGHAT and FQNNGV. The CDR3: CASSPLRGGGYGYTF. The CDR3 DNA follows: TGTGCCAGCAGCCCCTTGAGGGGAGGGGGCTATGGCTACACCTTC.

This clone was counted between two and nine times. This chain connects TRBV30 to TRBJ2-3, with D possibly being TRBD2 (7 bases). The germline V and J ends were trimmed by 4 bases and 1 base, with 12 bases remaining between them. Germline CDR1 GTSNPN, CDR2 SVGIG (reference sequence). The CDR3 has 14 residues. Here the CDR3 DNA reads TGTGCCTGGAAGGCGGGGGCCCGCACAGATACGCAGTATTTT. This encodes CAWKAGARTDTQYF.

The chain recombines TRBV5-6 with TRBJ1-1; possible D gene TRBD1, 5 bases. The germline V gene has CDR1 SGHDT and CDR2 YYEEEE. The CDR3 runs 15 residues. V gave up 4 bases and J gave up 5 bases, with 18 bases separating them. This CDR3 is CASSADEGSGTEAFF. As DNA, the CDR3 is TGTGCCAGCAGCGCTGACGAAGGGTCAGGGACTGAAGCTTTCTTT. The entire variable domain, with the rest obtained from reference TRBV5-6 and TRBJ1-1, is as follows: DAGVTQSPTHLIKTRGQQVTLRCSPKSGHDTVSWYQQALGQGPQFIFQYYEEEERQRGNFPDRFSGHQFPNYSSELNVNALLLGDSALYLCASSADEGSGTEAFFGQGTRLTVV.

The J gene is TRBJ1-1, the V gene TRBV3-1 (or the pseudogene TRBV3-2); no clear D. Germline loops: CDR1 LGHDT, CDR2 YNNKEL (reference sequence). Trimming left V 3 bases short and J 1 base short, with 12 bases between. The CDR3 spans 15 residues. CDR3: CASSHSTEGNTEAFF. In DNA form, the CDR3 reads TGTGCCAGCAGCCATTCGACGGAGGGGAACACTGAAGCTTTCTTT.

The genes are TRBV3-1 (or the pseudogene TRBV3-2) and TRBJ2-6, with TRBD2 as a possible D gene (6 bases). The germline gives CDR1 LGHDT, CDR2 YNNKEL (reference sequence). The germline V and J ends were trimmed by 0 bases and 2 bases, with 26 bases remaining between them. The CDR3 extends over 22 amino acids. CDR3 bases: TGTGCCAGCAGCCAAGATCTCGGGGGACGGGCCGACGACGGTCCTGGGGCCAACGTCCTGACTTTC. This codes for CASSQDLGGRADDGPGANVLTF.

This clone was seen a few times. The rearrangement uses TRBV30 and TRBJ2-7; a possible D gene is TRBD2 (6 bases). CDR1 and CDR2 from the germline V gene are GTSNPN and SVGIG (reference sequence). The CDR3 totals 14 residues. With 1 base removed from V and 5 bases from J, the gap between germline ends came to 15 bases. The CDR3 here is CAWSEARGVNEQYF. In nucleotides, the CDR3 is TGTGCCTGGAGTGAGGCCCGCGGGGTGAACGAGCAGTACTTC.

The chain carries TRBV2 and TRBJ2-2, with D perhaps matching TRBD1 (5 bases). Trimming took off 10 bases at V and 0 bases at J, with 12 bases between the two ends. There are 14 residues in the CDR3. Germline values: CDR1 SNHLY, CDR2 FYNNEI. The CDR3 DNA follows: TGTGCCATCCAGACAGATTCGAACACCGGGGAGCTGTTTTTT. This sequence encodes CAIQTDSNTGELFF.

This chain connects TRBV5-4 to TRBJ2-3; a weak D match, TRBD1 (6 bases). Germline assignment: CDR1 SGHNT and CDR2 YYREEE (reference sequence). V was shortened by 4 bases and J by 0 bases, with 12 bases between the two germline ends. CDR3 length: 15 amino acids. CDR3 protein: CASSRQGSSTDTQYF. DNA of the CDR3: TGTGCCAGCAGCCGGCAGGGGTCGAGCACAGATACGCAGTATTTT.

The V gene is TRBV28, the J gene TRBJ1-5; unclear D gene. This CDR3 has 12 residues. The germline gives CDR1 MDHEN, CDR2 SYDVKM. The V and J ends lost 6 bases and 6 bases respectively, with 9 bases between them. This CDR3 reads CASSTAGQPQHF. CDR3 nucleotides: TGTGCCAGCAGCACAGCGGGTCAGCCCCAGCATTTT.

The chain uses TRBV19 and TRBJ2-7; 7 bases agree with TRBD2. The germline CDR1 and CDR2 sequences are LNHDA and SQIVND (reference sequence). The CDR3 has 13 amino acids. The CDR3 DNA follows: TGTGCTTCGGCCCGGGGGGAACCCTACGAGCAGTACTTC. Protein product: CASARGEPYEQYF.

The rearrangement joins TRBV2 to TRBJ1-6, with TRBD1 identical over 7 bases. Germline V gives CDR1 SNHLY, CDR2 FYNNEI. The ends lost 7 bases at V and 14 bases at J; junction bases unmatched: 8. This CDR3 contains 12 residues. Written as DNA, the CDR3 is TGTGCCAGCACCCCTACAGGGGCGTCCCTCCACTTT. Translated, it gives CASTPTGASLHF.

The V gene is TRBV7-8, the J gene TRBJ1-2; the match to TRBD1 covers 8 bases. CDR3 size: 15 residues. Germline V CDR1 and CDR2: SGHVS, FQNEAQ. J was trimmed by 0 bases and V by 4 bases; bases with no gene match: 4. CDR3 sequence (DNA): TGTGCCAGCAGCTCGGACAGGGAAGCTAACTATGGCTACACCTTC. Translating it yields CASSSDREANYGYTF.

The rearrangement joins TRBV7-2 to TRBJ2-7; the match to TRBD2 covers 9 bases. The junction had 3 bases not matched to a gene; V was cut back by 1 base and J by 2 bases. This CDR3 has 15 amino acids. Germline V gene data show CDR1 as SGHTA and CDR2 as FQGNSA. CDR3 in DNA: TGTGCCAGCAGCTTAGAAGCGGGGGGCCCCTACGAGCAGTACTTC. Its protein is CASSLEAGGPYEQYF.

This chain uses TRBV30 with TRBJ1-2; possible D gene TRBD1, 6 bases. Germline CDR1 reads GTSNPN; CDR2 reads SVGIG (reference sequence). The CDR3 extends over 12 amino acids. Trimming stripped 3 bases from V and 3 bases from J, with 8 bases between. The CDR3 region is CAWSPGDYGYTF. CDR3 nucleotide sequence: TGTGCCTGGAGCCCAGGGGACTATGGCTACACCTTC.

This rearrangement joins TRBV28 to TRBJ1-1; TRBD1 agrees at 10 bases. The junction had 10 bases not matched to a gene; V was cut back by 4 bases and J by 2 bases. The CDR3 is 17 amino acids. Germline V gene sequence: CDR1 MDHEN, CDR2 SYDVKM. CDR3 residues: CASSYWDRGAGNTEAFF. DNA of the CDR3: TGTGCCAGCAGTTATTGGGACAGGGGAGCCGGAAACACTGAAGCTTTCTTT.

The chain recombines TRBV27 with TRBJ1-2; a possible D gene is TRBD1 (5 bases). Germline values: CDR1 MNHEY, CDR2 SMNVEV (reference sequence). The CDR3 loop spans 13 amino acids. V was shortened by 5 bases and J by 8 bases, with 15 bases between the two germline ends. Here the CDR3 DNA reads TGTGCCAGCAGTCCGACGGGGGACGGCGGCTACACCTTC. Translating it yields CASSPTGDGGYTF.

This chain links TRBV5-6 with TRBJ2-7; perhaps TRBD1 as D (5 bases). CDR3 size: 13 residues. Germline CDR1 and CDR2: SGHDT and YYEEEE. V gave up 2 bases and J gave up 3 bases, with 9 bases separating them. CDR3 sequence: CASSFNRIYEQYF. DNA for the CDR3: TGTGCCAGCAGCTTTAACAGGATCTACGAGCAGTACTTC.

The CDR3: CSPMGREGQYF. CDR3 nucleotide sequence: TGCAGTCCCATGGGCCGCGAGGGGCAGTATTTT. V is TRBV20-1 and J is TRBJ2-3; D perhaps matches TRBD2 (5 bases). V was clipped by 8 bases and J by 11 bases, with 17 bases between them. Germline CDR1 is DFQATT and CDR2 is SNEGSKA (reference sequence). The CDR3 runs to 11 residues.

The chain carries TRBV19 and TRBJ1-4, with TRBD1 matching 9 bases. Germline loops: CDR1 LNHDA, CDR2 SQIVND (reference sequence). The CDR3 is 14 residues long. V gave up 9 bases and J gave up 8 bases; unmatched junction bases: 10. CDR3 sequence (DNA): TGTGCCAGCCATCCACAGGGGGCTAGAGAAAAACTGTTTTTT. As protein: CASHPQGAREKLFF.